The 9 T cell receptor beta chains presented below share a single source sample, sequenced in a study of blood T cells in healthy people across ages. Together with a sample-barcoded 5' primer, a J-beta primer mix was included in a second PCR lasting about 6 to 11 cycles. TCRdb used MiXCR to reprocess the 5' RACE reads, holding one entry per CDR3 protein. The sample records around 990,000 distinct CDR3 sequences, around 27% being singletons. Another study also made use of these data, one on T cells of mothers and their children.

Sequenced input: blood. These receptors originate from a girl aged 2 to 10 in good health.

This clonotype was recorded a few times. This chain links TRBV7-2 with TRBJ2-2, with TRBD1 as a possible D gene (6 bases). The CDR3 is made up of 15 amino acids. Trimming took off 6 bases at V and 6 bases at J, with 17 bases between the two ends. Looked up from germline, CDR1 is SGHTA and CDR2 is FQGNSA. In nucleotides, the CDR3 is TGTGCCAGCAGTTATAACCAGGGGTTTGCCGGGGAGCTGTTTTTT. The encoded protein is CASSYNQGFAGELFF.

The chain is built from TRBV3-1 and TRBJ2-6; maybe TRBD1 (6 bases). The CDR3 has 14 amino acids. V lost 3 bases, J lost 10 bases, and 13 bases lay in between. Germline values: CDR1 LGHDT, CDR2 YNNKEL (reference sequence). CDR3: CASSHRQDLNVLTF. CDR3 sequence (DNA): TGTGCCAGCAGCCACCGACAGGATCTGAACGTCCTGACTTTC.

On this clonotype itself: Relative to the germline gene, one junction end is altered; a read error may explain this. The chain links TRBV11-2 to TRBJ1-6; a possible D gene is TRBD1 (6 bases). This CDR3 contains 15 residues. Looked up from germline, CDR1 is SGHAT and CDR2 is FQNNGV. CDR3 protein: CASSPIRGAAGNLYF. As DNA, the CDR3 is TGTGCCAGCAGCCCCATCCGGGGGGCCGCGGGAAATCTGTACTTT.

This clonotype was picked up many times. This chain links TRBV5-1 with TRBJ2-7, with D possibly being TRBD2 (6 bases). The CDR3 has 15 residues. Germline V CDR1 and CDR2: SGHRS, YFSETQ. V lost 0 bases, J lost 0 bases, and 10 bases lay in between. The CDR3 bases are TGCGCCAGCAGCTTGGAGGTCGGGAGCTCCTACGAGCAGTACTTC. Protein: CASSLEVGSSYEQYF.

In its sample, this clonotype was seen a few times. The J gene is TRBJ2-7, the V gene TRBV20-1; D ambiguous. In germline, CDR1 is DFQATT, CDR2 SNEGSKA (reference sequence). V was trimmed by 6 bases and J by 2 bases, leaving 17 bases between them. This CDR3 region has 14 residues. CDR3 loop: CSARRDLSPYEQYF. The CDR3 nucleotides read TGCAGTGCGAGAAGAGATTTGTCCCCCTACGAGCAGTACTTC.

A few counts support this clonotype. This chain connects TRBV24-1 to TRBJ1-2; possibly TRBD1 for D (6 bases). The V end was cut by 1 base, the J end by 4 bases, with 9 bases between. CDR3 size: 14 residues. Germline CDR1 and CDR2: KGHDR and SFDVKD. The CDR3 loop reads CATSDFSTGYGYTF. The CDR3 DNA sequence: TGTGCCACCAGTGATTTCTCGACAGGCTATGGCTACACCTTC.

This clonotype was detected only a few times. The CDR3 sequence is CASSKASGSGNNEQFF. The CDR3 DNA reads as TGTGCCAGCAGTAAAGCTAGCGGGAGCGGGAACAATGAGCAGTTCTTC. The chain joins TRBV12-3 or TRBV12-4 to TRBJ2-1, with 10 nucleotides matching TRBD2. J lost 5 bases, V lost 5 bases, and 9 bases had no gene match. CDR3 length equals 16 residues.

The rearrangement uses TRBV27 and TRBJ2-1, with unresolved D. The CDR3 covers 12 residues. The germline V gene encodes CDR1 MNHEY and CDR2 SMNVEV (reference sequence). The V end lost 6 bases, the J end lost 13 bases, and 16 bases lay between the germline ends. The CDR3 loop is CASSSQMGEQFF. In DNA, the CDR3 is TGTGCCAGCAGCTCCCAGATGGGCGAACAGTTCTTC.

The chain has TRBV6-5 and TRBJ1-5; D is perhaps TRBD1 (5 bases). The CDR3 has 16 residues. CDR1 is MNHEY and CDR2 is SVGAGI in the germline V gene. Trimming shortened V by 1 base and J by 6 bases, and 16 bases separated the two germline ends. The DNA for the CDR3 is TGTGCCAGCAGTTACTTATTTGAGGGGAACGGTCAGCCCCAGCATTTT. Protein: CASSYLFEGNGQPQHF.